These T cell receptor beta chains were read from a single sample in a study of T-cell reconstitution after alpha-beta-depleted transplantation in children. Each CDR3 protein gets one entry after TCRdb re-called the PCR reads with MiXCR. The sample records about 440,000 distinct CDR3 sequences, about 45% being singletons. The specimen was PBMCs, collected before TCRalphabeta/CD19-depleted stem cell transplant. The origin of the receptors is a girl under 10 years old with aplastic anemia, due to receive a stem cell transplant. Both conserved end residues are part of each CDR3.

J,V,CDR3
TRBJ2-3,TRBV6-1,CASRLGTGVFSTDTQYF
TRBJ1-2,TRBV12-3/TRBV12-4,CASSFAGIHGYTF
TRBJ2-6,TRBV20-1,CSARSGGGSGANVLTF
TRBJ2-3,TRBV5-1,CASSFDKFTDTQYF
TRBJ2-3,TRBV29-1,CSVHPPLASTDTQYF
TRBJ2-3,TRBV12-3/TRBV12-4,CASSLAGGADTDTQYF
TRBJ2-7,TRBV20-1,CSAVSGSGRDEQYF
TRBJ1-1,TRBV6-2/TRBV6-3,CASSYLGRGTEAFF
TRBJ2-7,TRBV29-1,CSVEEGEAYEQYF
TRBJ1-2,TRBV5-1,CASSYYSIGQGSVGGYTF
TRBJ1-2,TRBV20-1,CSARDGRAINYGYTF
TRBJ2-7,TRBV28,CASRGQGYEQYF
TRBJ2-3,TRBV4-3,CACSRGLGDTQYF
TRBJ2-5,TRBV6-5,CASSYSMARAETQYF
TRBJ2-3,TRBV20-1,CSARPPTDTQYF
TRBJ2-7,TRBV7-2,CASSLKPSGTSYEQSF
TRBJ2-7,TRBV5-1,CASSLGAGISEQYF
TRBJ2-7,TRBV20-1,CSAIPLGTSGYEQYF
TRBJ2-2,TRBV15,CATSRDAGNTGELFF
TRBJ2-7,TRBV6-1,CATQRPSSSYEQYF
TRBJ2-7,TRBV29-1,CSVATSGNPSEQYF
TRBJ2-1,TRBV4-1,CASSRTAGGTYNEQFF
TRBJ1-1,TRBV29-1,CSIRDRGQRNTEAFF
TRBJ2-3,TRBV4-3,CASSYRDSGTDTQYF
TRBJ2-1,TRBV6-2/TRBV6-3,CATGLAGGQEQFF
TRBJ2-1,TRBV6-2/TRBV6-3,CASSYPTGRISYNEQFF
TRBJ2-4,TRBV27,CASSLSPGLAGAKNIQYF
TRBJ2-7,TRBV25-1,CATLSGHEQYF
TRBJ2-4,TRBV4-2,CASSQELTVAKNIQYF
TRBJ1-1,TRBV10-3,CAIRGDLTGIAFF
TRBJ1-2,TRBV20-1,CSARLAGQISNYGYTF
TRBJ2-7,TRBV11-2,CASSSSQGFYEQYF
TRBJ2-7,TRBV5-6,CASSLSQSYEQYF
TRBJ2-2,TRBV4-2,CASSQDQDSRGELFF
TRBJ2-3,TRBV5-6,CASSEGADTQYF
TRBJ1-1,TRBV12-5,CASGLTENTEAFF
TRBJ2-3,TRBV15,CATSRDTSLAGTSTDTQYF
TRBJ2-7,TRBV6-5,CASSYARAGGGEQYF
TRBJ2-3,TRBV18,CASSPLPPGLAGGLPSTDTQYF
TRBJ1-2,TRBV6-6,CASSNLDGYTF
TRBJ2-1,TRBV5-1,CASSIQTGRSYNEQFF
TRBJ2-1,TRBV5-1,CASSLATGGNEQFF
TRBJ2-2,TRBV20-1,CSAMTSGTSTGELFF
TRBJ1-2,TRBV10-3,CAISSGQGDPNGYTF
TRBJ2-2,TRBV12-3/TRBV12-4,CASSLQQMGGELFF
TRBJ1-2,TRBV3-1,CASSQGADNYGYTF
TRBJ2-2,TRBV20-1,CSARLAGANTGELFF
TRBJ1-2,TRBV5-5,CASSKDWGYTF
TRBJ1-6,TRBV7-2,CASSYYQTGKDSPLHF
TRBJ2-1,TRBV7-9,CASSLAKGSYNEQFF
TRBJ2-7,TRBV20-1,CSASGYEQYF
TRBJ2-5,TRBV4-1,CASSHRDRGKETQYF
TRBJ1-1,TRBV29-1,CSVVPNTEAFF
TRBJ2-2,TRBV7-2,CASIEKGTGTLSGELFF